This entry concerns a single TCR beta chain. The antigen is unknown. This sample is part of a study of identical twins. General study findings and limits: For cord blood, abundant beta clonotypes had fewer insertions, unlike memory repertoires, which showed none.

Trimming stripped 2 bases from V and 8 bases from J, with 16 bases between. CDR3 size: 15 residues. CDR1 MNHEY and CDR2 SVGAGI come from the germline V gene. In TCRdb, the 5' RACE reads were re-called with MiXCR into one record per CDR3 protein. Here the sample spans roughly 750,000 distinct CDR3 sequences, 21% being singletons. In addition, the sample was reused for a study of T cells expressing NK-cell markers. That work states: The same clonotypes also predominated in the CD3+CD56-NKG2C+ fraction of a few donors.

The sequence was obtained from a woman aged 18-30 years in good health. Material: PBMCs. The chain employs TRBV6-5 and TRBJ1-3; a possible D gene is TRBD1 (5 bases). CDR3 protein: CASSYAAGVGDTIYF. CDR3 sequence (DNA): TGTGCCAGCAGTTACGCAGCGGGGGTCGGAGACACCATATATTTT.